The rows below give T cell receptor beta chains drawn from one sample of a study of CD4 T cells in relation to SARS-CoV-2 and coronaviruses. Produced via immunoSEQ multiplex PCR; TCRdb's table is partial and in-frame only. Among around 15,000 clones listed, 65% to 85% were seen once. These receptors' targets are unknown. What was sequenced was CD4+ T cells from PBMCs, cultured in vitro. The receptors were sampled from a human donor in good health. The conserved cysteine and the conserved F or W are not part of the CDR3 here.

v_call cdr3_aa
TRBV9 ASSVGQGTYEQY
TRBV7-6 ASSPQALGVGNEQF
TRBV11-2 ASSLDGTGDYGYT
TRBV6-4 ASSDSTSGNEQF
TRBV7-7 ASSSRLAGGETQY
TRBV5-1 ASSLSSGLSYNEQF
TRBV6-5 ASSYSSRLEKLF
TRBV10-2 ASSEGNYGYT
TRBV5-1 ASRPGQSGNTIY
TRBV5-1 ASDPGQGDEQY
TRBV5-1 ASSLASRGGPYEQY
TRBV28 ASSLSGALSYNEQF
TRBV30 AWSLQGSGYT